This T cell receptor (beta chain) was obtained from a study of blood T cell repertoires in COVID-19. In germline, CDR1 is SGDLS, CDR2 YYNGEE. V was pared by 3 bases and J by 7 bases, with 5 bases of the junction left unmatched. The CDR3 spans 14 residues. Original methodology: Amplification of reference gene primers was used by the study to estimate nucleated cell counts. Assay: immunoSEQ multiplex PCR; the TCRdb copy retains only in-frame clones and omits some. V and J calls and clone size are as listed in that table; D and trimming were resolved from the DNA. Found here are more than 85,000 clones, about four fifths of them singletons; the top ten hold roughly 4%.

This TCR was recovered from a human donor in a cohort sampled during active COVID-19. The chain employs TRBV9 and TRBJ2-2, with 8 nucleotides matching TRBD2. Sequences were obtained from peripheral blood. For the CDR3, the DNA is TGTGCCAGCAGCGCCTCGGGACTAGACGGGGAGCTGTTTTTT. Its translation: CASSASGLDGELFF.